A selection of T cell receptor beta chains follows, all from one sample in a study of shared clonotypes between healthy human individuals. Assay: immunoSEQ multiplex PCR; the TCRdb copy retains only in-frame clones and omits some. The sample has some 800,000 clones, 80% to 95% seen once. Sequences were obtained from naive CD8+ T cells sorted from blood. The receptors stem from a man aged 25-45 years in good health. CDR3s include the opening cysteine and the closing phenylalanine or tryptophan. The D gene is left open where the match is weak. Not every row has a clone size; where given, it reads once, few, many or a size class.

cdr3_aa clone_size j_call v_call d_call
CASLHNSYEQYF once TRBJ2-7 TRBV28 -
CASSLRGPDEQYF - TRBJ2-7 TRBV13 -
CASSPTGSGRDYNEQFF - TRBJ2-1 TRBV5-1 TRBD2
CASSESGNEQFF - TRBJ2-1 TRBV25-1 -
CASSQAGLADDEQYF - TRBJ2-7 TRBV4-3 TRBD2
CASSKDVREAFF - TRBJ1-1 TRBV7-8 -
CASSLNQGSSYEQYF - TRBJ2-7 TRBV5-5 -
CASSLGLVPYEQYF few TRBJ2-7 TRBV7-9 -
CASSPSGDSYEQYF - TRBJ2-7 TRBV7-9 TRBD2
CATQGRDRGLATNEKLFF - TRBJ1-4 TRBV28 TRBD1
CASSLADSEAFF - TRBJ1-1 TRBV7-9 -
CASSFNPRDQETQYF - TRBJ2-5 TRBV6-5 -
CASSRQAGATGELFF - TRBJ2-2 TRBV13 -
CASSYPESYEQYF - TRBJ2-7 TRBV18 -
CASSSPVGLAGYEQYF - TRBJ2-7 TRBV11-2 TRBD2
CASSLTGSYGYTF - TRBJ1-2 TRBV27 -
CASSLAPTTEPTNYGYTF - TRBJ1-2 TRBV7-9 -
CASSLVMRNTGELFF - TRBJ2-2 TRBV27 -
CASSLGNEQFF - TRBJ2-1 TRBV5-6 -
CASSYELAGAYEQYF once TRBJ2-7 TRBV6-6 TRBD2
CASSESGPYEQYF - TRBJ2-7 TRBV10-2 -
CASSLGLAGEETQYF - TRBJ2-5 TRBV11-2 TRBD2
CASSPGQFSYEQYF once TRBJ2-7 TRBV19 -
CASSPPFGGGYNEQFF - TRBJ2-1 TRBV11-2 TRBD2
CASSYSGAETQYF few TRBJ2-5 TRBV6-5 -
CASSSQPGQESSYEQYF - TRBJ2-7 TRBV7-9 TRBD1
CAWGRREGHEQYF - TRBJ2-7 TRBV30 TRBD2
CSVEDMTGANYGYTF - TRBJ1-2 TRBV29-1 TRBD1
CASSLGIFYEQYF - TRBJ2-7 TRBV27 -
CASSLAAWVYTDTQYF once TRBJ2-3 TRBV7-8 -
CASSGTASTDTQYF - TRBJ2-3 TRBV5-4 -